The 26 T cell receptor beta chains in this list originate from one sample, sequenced in a study of OX40 agonist ivuxolimab in advanced cancers. Profiling relied on immunoSEQ multiplex PCR, and the TCRdb table lists in-frame clones only, not all of them. The data contain about 50,000 clones, approximately 89% of them singletons. This specimen was CD4+ or CD8+ T cells sorted from blood, taken in a trial of the OX40 agonist ivuxolimab. Every receptor here comes from an adult with an advanced solid tumor such as melanoma, head and neck, liver or kidney cancer.

Turning to this clone: In the same sample, other DNA sequences code for this CDR3. The chain links TRBV27 to TRBJ2-1; 9 bases are a match to TRBD2. Germline values: CDR1 MNHEY, CDR2 SMNVEV (reference sequence). The CDR3 covers 14 residues. V lost 4 bases to trimming and J lost 3 bases; unmatched junction nucleotides: 1. The CDR3 nucleotides read TGTGCCAGCAGTTCTAGCGGGGTCTACAATGAGCAGTTCTTC. Its protein is CASSSSGVYNEQFF.

Only one count was recorded for this clone. The rearrangement joins TRBV6-5 to TRBJ2-5; 7 bases fit TRBD2. With 5 bases clipped from V and 1 base from J, the junction kept 7 bases outside the gene matches. The CDR3 loop spans 15 amino acids. Germline V CDR1 and CDR2: MNHEY, SVGAGI. The CDR3 spells CASSRGGGVQETQYF. In DNA form, the CDR3 reads TGTGCCAGCAGTCGGGGCGGGGGAGTCCAAGAGACCCAGTACTTC.

The CDR3 DNA reads as TGTGCCAGAAGTCAGGGACAGGGGGCACCTTACGAGCAGTACGTC. It is translated as CARSQGQGAPYEQYV. This rearrangement joins TRBV5-3 to TRBJ2-7, with 12 bases aligning to TRBD1. TRBV5-3 is filed as an ORF, its function uncertain. The CDR3 length is 15 residues. The ends lost 5 bases at V and 4 bases at J; junction bases unmatched: 7.

This sequence joins TRBV7-6 and TRBJ2-3; D is unresolved. Germline CDR1 SGHVS, CDR2 FNYEAQ. Between the trimmed V and J ends, which lost 1 base and 2 bases, there was a span of 7 bases. The CDR3 covers 14 residues. CDR3 region: CASSLGTSTDTQYF. The CDR3, as DNA: TGTGCCAGCAGCTTAGGTACTTCCACAGATACGCAGTATTTT.

CDR3 sequence (DNA): TGCGCCAGCAGCTTGGCCGATAGCGGGGGCCATGAGCAGTTCTTC. It codes for CASSLADSGGHEQFF. The chain has TRBV5-1 and TRBJ2-1; the match to TRBD2 covers 9 bases. The CDR3 extends over 15 amino acids. Germline V gene data show CDR1 as SGHRS and CDR2 as YFSETQ. V was pared by 0 bases and J by 8 bases, with 6 bases of the junction left unmatched.

V usage is TRBV28 and J usage is TRBJ2-1; 9 bases are a match to TRBD2. V was clipped by 6 bases and J by 3 bases; unmatched bases: 3. The CDR3 is made up of 14 amino acids. Looked up from germline, CDR1 is MDHEN and CDR2 is SYDVKM. The CDR3 protein is CASRSSGDYNEQFF. In nucleotides, the CDR3 is TGTGCCAGCAGGTCTAGCGGGGACTACAATGAGCAGTTCTTC.

The chain links TRBV28 to TRBJ2-2; 9 bases are a match to TRBD1. The germline CDR1 and CDR2 sequences are MDHEN and SYDVKM. The CDR3 is 17 amino acids. V dropped 6 bases and J dropped 3; count of bases not matched to a gene: 11. The CDR3 DNA reads as TGTGCCAGCAGATCGGACAGGGGTTTCGCCTACACCGGGGAGCTGTTTTTT. Its protein is CASRSDRGFAYTGELFF.

The CDR3 loop is CASSCPFEQFF. CDR3 bases: TGTGCCAGCAGTTGCCCCTTCGAGCAGTTCTTC. This chain links TRBV21-1 with TRBJ2-1. TRBV21-1 is termed a pseudogene. This CDR3 has 11 amino acids.

The chain links TRBV7-9 to TRBJ2-7; no firm D call. The CDR3 totals 13 residues. Germline V CDR1 and CDR2: SEHNR, FQNEAQ (reference sequence). V shed 5 bases and J shed 1 base, with 9 bases lying between them. CDR3 in amino acids: CASSHSGSYEQYF. CDR3 coding DNA: TGTGCCAGCAGCCACTCTGGATCCTACGAGCAGTACTTC. Using reference TRBV7-9 and TRBJ2-7 for the parts outside the CDR3, the full variable domain is DTGVSQNPRHKITKRGQNVTFRCDPISEHNRLYWYRQTLGQGPEFLTYFQNEAQLEKSRLLSDRFSAERPKGSFSTLEIQRTEQGDSAMYLCASSHSGSYEQYFGPGTRLTVT.

The chain employs TRBV28 and TRBJ1-3, with 9 bases aligning to TRBD1. The CDR3 consists of 17 residues. Germline assignment: CDR1 MDHEN and CDR2 SYDVKM. Trimming at V came to 1 base and at J to 2 bases, leaving 6 bases not matched to a gene. CDR3 sequence (DNA): TGTGCCAGCAGTTTATTTAGGACAGGGGTCCCTGGAAACACCATATATTTT. This sequence encodes CASSLFRTGVPGNTIYF.

J is TRBJ2-1 and V is TRBV6-4; D gene unclear. Trimming cost V 5 bases and J 2 bases, with 13 bases left between them. Germline loops: CDR1 MRHNA, CDR2 SNTAGT. This CDR3 is 15 amino acids long. CDR3 nucleotide sequence: TGTGCCAGCAGTACAGAGGATTCGCCCTACAATGAGCAGTTCTTC. Translating gives CASSTEDSPYNEQFF.

The gene calls are TRBV10-2 and TRBJ2-3; 7 nucleotides match TRBD1. J was trimmed by 3 bases and V by 6 bases; bases with no gene match: 0. This CDR3 is 12 amino acids long. Germline V CDR1 and CDR2: WSHSY, SAAADI. The CDR3 DNA reads as TGCGCCAGCAGCAGGGGGACAGATACGCAGTATTTT. This gives the protein CASSRGTDTQYF.

This chain links TRBV5-4 with TRBJ2-3; 11 bases align to TRBD2. V lost 5 bases, J lost 3 bases, and 2 bases stayed unmatched. The CDR3 is 14 residues long. Germline V gene data show CDR1 as SGHNT and CDR2 as YYREEE (reference sequence). The chain's CDR3 is CASRTSGATDTQYF. The CDR3 nucleotides read TGTGCCAGCAGGACTAGCGGGGCGACAGATACGCAGTATTTT. Supplemented by reference TRBV5-4 and TRBJ2-3, the full variable domain reads ETGVTQSPTHLIKTRGQQVTLRCSSQSGHNTVSWYQQALGQGPQFIFQYYREEENGRGNFPPRFSGLQFPNYSSELNVNALELDDSALYLCASRTSGATDTQYFGPGTRLTVL.

This chain links TRBV6-1 with TRBJ2-7; D uncertain. Germline lookup yields CDR1 MNHNS and CDR2 SASEGT. V lost 3 bases, J lost 2 bases, and 11 bases lay in between. This CDR3 has 14 residues. CDR3 in DNA: TGTGCCAGCAGTGACCCAGGCAGAACCTACGAGCAGTACGTC. This gives the protein CASSDPGRTYEQYV.

This sequence joins TRBV5-6 and TRBJ2-5, with D maybe TRBD2 (5 bases). The DNA end is more similar to TRBJ2-7, so the J call may be wrong. Germline CDR1 reads SGHDT; CDR2 reads YYEEEE. This CDR3 is 14 amino acids long. For the CDR3, the DNA is TGTGCCAGCAGCTTCGATAGGGAGCCGGGCGAGCAGTACTTC. Translation gives CASSFDREPGEQYF.

This clone has a single count. The chain carries TRBV13 and TRBJ1-4; D not certain. Trimming stripped 4 bases from V and 2 bases from J, with 11 bases between. The germline V gene has CDR1 PRHDT and CDR2 FYEKMQ (reference sequence). The CDR3 is made up of 15 amino acids. Written as DNA, the CDR3 is TGTGCCAGCAGCTCCCAAACGGATACTAATGAAAAACTGTTTTTT. This encodes CASSSQTDTNEKLFF.

The chain uses TRBV11-2 and TRBJ1-3; D not certain. Trimming took off 11 bases at V and 8 bases at J, with 13 bases between the two ends. The germline V gene encodes CDR1 SGHAT and CDR2 FQNNGV. The CDR3 is 11 residues long. This chain's CDR3 is CASSPRHTIYF. The CDR3 DNA is TGTGCCTCCTCCCCTAGGCACACCATATATTTT.

The chain has TRBV2 and TRBJ2-7; 8 bases agree with TRBD2. Germline V gene sequence: CDR1 SNHLY, CDR2 FYNNEI. Unmatched junction bases numbered 8, after V lost 6 bases and J lost 4 bases. This CDR3 spans 14 amino acids. The CDR3 coding sequence is TGTGCCAGCAGCTCCGGAGTAGCGGGGTACGAGCAGTACGTC. It encodes CASSSGVAGYEQYV.

CDR3 loop: CASSYGRTGLEKLFF. CDR3 coding DNA: TGTGCCAGCAGTTACGGCCGGACAGGGCTTGAAAAACTGTTTTTT. V and J are TRBV6-5 and TRBJ1-4; TRBD1 matches 8 bases. V dropped 2 bases and J dropped 7; count of bases not matched to a gene: 6. The CDR3 has 15 amino acids. Germline-derived CDR1 and CDR2 are MNHEY and SVGAGI.

There are a few counts of this clone. Other nucleotide sequences in the sample specify the same CDR3. The gene calls are TRBV7-3 and TRBJ2-2, with D unresolved. V lost 1 base to trimming and J lost 6 bases, with 6 bases between them. CDR1 SGHTA and CDR2 FQGTGA come from the germline V gene. The CDR3 contains 13 residues. Here the CDR3 DNA reads TGTGCCAGCAGCTTAAACAGTGCCGGGGAGCTGTTTTTT. Protein sequence: CASSLNSAGELFF.

The chain has TRBV4-2 and TRBJ2-5; 7 positions agree with TRBD2. This CDR3 has 16 amino acids. The germline V gene encodes CDR1 LGHNA and CDR2 YNFKEQ. J gave up 2 bases and V 4 bases, and 10 bases lay outside the gene matches. The CDR3 nucleotides read TGTGCCAGCAGCCCTAGGGGAAGCGGGGAACAAGAGACCCAGTACTTC. It encodes CASSPRGSGEQETQYF.

The gene calls are TRBV21-1 and TRBJ1-5; the DNA was not compared with TRBD1, the D call given in the table. TRBV21-1 is flagged as a pseudogene. CDR3 length: 21 amino acids. The CDR3 nucleotides read TGTGCCAGCAGCAGGGACAGGGACCTCGCGGGTAACTTTTATAGCAATCAGCCCCAGCATTTT. As protein: CASSRDRDLAGNFYSNQPQHF.

This chain joins TRBV4-1 and TRBJ1-2; 8 nucleotides agree with TRBD1. After removal of 4 bases from V and 5 bases from J, the junction contained 9 bases not matched to a gene. Germline assignment: CDR1 MGHRA and CDR2 YSYEKL. The CDR3 sequence is 15 residues long. The CDR3 DNA is TGCGCCAGCAGCCCGACCGGACAGGGCCTTTATGGCTACACCTTC. Amino acid sequence: CASSPTGQGLYGYTF.

This clone was detected once. The CDR3: CAWSKQPYVSEQYV. CDR3 sequence (DNA): TGTGCCTGGAGTAAACAGCCTTACGTCTCCGAGCAGTACGTC. The rearrangement uses TRBV30 and TRBJ2-7; D is unclear. This CDR3 spans 14 amino acids. The V gene's germline CDR1 is GTSNPN and CDR2 SVGIG (reference sequence). V was clipped by 2 bases and J by 6 bases, with 17 bases between them.

This clone was found a few times. V and J are TRBV5-1 and TRBJ1-2; D gene unclear. The ends were cut back, 0 bases at V and 6 bases at J, with 12 bases in the middle. CDR1 is SGHRS, CDR2 YFSETQ, per germline. CDR3 length: 14 amino acids. CDR3 residues: CASSLVREVDGYTF. The CDR3 bases are TGCGCCAGCAGCTTGGTTAGGGAGGTTGATGGCTACACCTTC.

This clone was observed a handful of times. The rearrangement links TRBV27 to TRBJ2-3, with 7 positions matching TRBD1. Germline-derived CDR1 and CDR2 are MNHEY and SMNVEV (reference sequence). J lost 8 bases, V lost 7 bases, and 12 bases had no gene match. This CDR3 is built from 14 residues. The CDR3 region is CASNARQGAATQYF. CDR3 sequence (DNA): TGTGCCAGCAACGCCCGACAGGGAGCTGCTACGCAGTATTTT.